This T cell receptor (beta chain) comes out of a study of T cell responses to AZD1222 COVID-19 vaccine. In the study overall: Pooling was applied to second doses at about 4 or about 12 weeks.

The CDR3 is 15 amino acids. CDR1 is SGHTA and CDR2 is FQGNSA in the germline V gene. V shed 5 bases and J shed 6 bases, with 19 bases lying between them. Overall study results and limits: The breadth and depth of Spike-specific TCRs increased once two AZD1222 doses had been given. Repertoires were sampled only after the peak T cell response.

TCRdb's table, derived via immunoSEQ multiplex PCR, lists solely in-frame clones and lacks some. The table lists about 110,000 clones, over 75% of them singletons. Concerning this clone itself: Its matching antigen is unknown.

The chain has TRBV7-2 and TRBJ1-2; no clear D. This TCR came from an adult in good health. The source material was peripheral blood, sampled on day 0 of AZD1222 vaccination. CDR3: CASSPTPQVRNGYTF. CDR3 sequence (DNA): TGTGCCAGCAGCCCGACGCCCCAGGTTAGGAATGGCTACACCTTC. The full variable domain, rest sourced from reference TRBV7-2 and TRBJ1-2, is GAGVSQSPSNKVTEKGKDVELRCDPISGHTALYWYRQSLGQGLEFLIYFQGNSAPDKSGLPSDRFSAERTGGSVSTLTIQRTQQEDSAVYLCASSPTPQVRNGYTFGSGTRLTVV.